The clone carrying this T cell receptor beta chain was seen just once. This specimen comes from a study of control samples from healthy donors and cancer patients. Sequencing was performed with immunoSEQ multiplex PCR; in TCRdb, only in-frame clones are kept and a portion is missing. Of 100,000 to 120,000 clones in the sample, approximately 84% were seen once. This clonotype originated in a man younger than 35 in good health. The sequenced sample was blood.

The CDR3 is CASSLVADRETQYF. The CDR3 DNA is TGTGCCAGCAGCTTGGTCGCAGATCGGGAGACCCAGTACTTC. The V gene is TRBV5-5, the J gene TRBJ2-5; no clear D gene. This CDR3 comprises 14 residues. V lost 0 bases and J lost 5, with 11 bases in between. Looked up from germline, CDR1 is SGHKS and CDR2 is YYEKEE (reference sequence).